Following are 29 T cell receptor beta chains from one sample sequenced in a study of CD4 and CD8 cells across lung adenocarcinoma regions. TCRdb fed the PCR reads into MiXCR, producing one record per CDR3 protein. The table lists some 20,000 distinct CDR3 sequences, about half of them singletons, with about 25% in the top ten. Sequenced material: CD8+ T cells from the center of a lung tumor. The source of these receptors is a female donor with lung adenocarcinoma. The CD4 and CD8 labels of this study may be unreliable.

The rearrangement links TRBV12-3 or TRBV12-4 to TRBJ2-3; 8 nucleotides agree with TRBD2. Matching the DNA end better, TRBJ2-7 makes the J call doubtful. This CDR3 comprises 15 residues. CDR3 sequence (DNA): TGTGCCGGGGGGCTCGGGGGGGCAGGGGCAGATACGCAGTACTTC. It yields the protein CAGGLGGAGADTQYF.

This clonotype was counted once. The chain combines TRBV27 with TRBJ2-5; 9 positions agree with TRBD2. Losses at the gene ends were 5 bases for V and 1 base for J; bases not matched to a gene: 8. The CDR3 runs 16 residues. Per the germline V gene, CDR1 is MNHEY and CDR2 is SMNVEV (reference sequence). The CDR3, as DNA: TGTGCCAGCAGTCCGACTTCGACTAGCGGCCAAGAGACCCAGTACTTC. It is translated as CASSPTSTSGQETQYF.

This rearrangement joins TRBV6-1 to TRBJ2-2; 8 positions agree with TRBD1. The J call may not be correct, given that the DNA end is closer to TRBJ2-3. The CDR3 extends over 17 amino acids. Germline V gene data show CDR1 as MNHNS and CDR2 as SASEGT. CDR3 loop: CASSDPLQGGRTGKQYF. For the CDR3, the DNA is TGTGCCAGCAGTGATCCACTCCAAGGGGGCAGGACAGGGAAGCAGTATTTT.

This rearrangement joins TRBV6-1 to TRBJ2-1; a weak D match, TRBD2 (7 bases). The germline V and J ends were trimmed by 8 bases and 0 bases, with 11 bases remaining between them. In germline, CDR1 is MNHNS, CDR2 SASEGT. The CDR3 loop spans 14 amino acids. CDR3 nucleotides: TGTGCCAGCGGGGGGGCTAGCTCCTACAATGAGCAGTTCTTC. Translating it yields CASGGASSYNEQFF.

This clonotype was counted a few times. The CDR3 DNA reads as TGTGCCAGCAGCTCTTGGACTAGCCGCACAGATACGCAGTATTTT. This sequence encodes CASSSWTSRTDTQYF. The V and J genes are TRBV7-2 and TRBJ2-3, with TRBD2 identical over 8 bases. CDR3 size: 15 residues. V was clipped by 4 bases and J by 1 base; unmatched bases: 4. Germline V gene lookup returns CDR1 SGHTA and CDR2 FQGNSA.

The chain links TRBV6-1 to TRBJ1-1; maybe TRBD1 (5 bases). The CDR3 consists of 13 residues. V was cut by 7 bases and J by 5 bases, with 14 bases left in between. Germline CDR1 and CDR2: MNHNS and SASEGT. The chain's CDR3 is CASKPREATEAFF. CDR3 DNA: TGTGCCAGCAAGCCCAGGGAGGCGACTGAAGCTTTCTTT.

Note on this clonotype: Its ends do not fully match the called genes, so a read error is possible. J is TRBJ2-2 and V is TRBV25-1, with D perhaps TRBD2 (5 bases). Germline V lookup: CDR1 MGHDK, CDR2 SYGVNS. CDR3 length: 14 amino acids. CDR3 coding DNA: TGTGCCAGCAGTGAATATAAAGCCACCGGGAAGCTGTATTTT. It yields the protein CASSEYKATGKLYF.

This chain uses TRBV6-1 with TRBJ2-3; tentatively, D is TRBD1 (6 bases). Trimming removed 6 bases from V and 9 bases from J, with 22 bases in between. The germline CDR1 and CDR2 sequences are MNHNS and SASEGT. The CDR3 is 15 residues long. The CDR3 region is CASSGQAVSTGTQYF. The CDR3 DNA follows: TGTGCCAGCAGCGGCCAGGCTGTGAGCACAGGGACGCAGTATTTT.

The rearrangement links TRBV6-1 to TRBJ2-3; TRBD1 might be the D (5 bases). V lost 3 bases, J lost 4 bases, and 14 bases lay in between. The CDR3 covers 15 residues. Per the germline V gene, CDR1 is MNHNS and CDR2 is SASEGT. The CDR3 region has the DNA TGTGCCAGCAGTGACGACAGAATCCTCTCAGATACGCAGTATTTT. This translates into CASSDDRILSDTQYF.

In regard to this clonotype: One end of the junction fails to match germline, which may point to a read error. This chain uses TRBV6-5 with TRBJ2-3; tentatively, D is TRBD1 (6 bases). Germline V gene data show CDR1 as MNHEY and CDR2 as SVGAGI. CDR3 length equals 15 residues. In nucleotides, the CDR3 is TGTGCCAGCAGTTCGGGCCAGACAGGCAAAAATACGCAGTACTTT. Its protein product is CASSSGQTGKNTQYF.

V usage is TRBV5-1 and J usage is TRBJ2-5, with D tentatively TRBD1 (6 bases). The DNA end favors TRBJ2-7, so the J call may be wrong. Germline CDR1 reads SGHRS; CDR2 reads YFSETQ. The length of the CDR3 is 13 residues. The CDR3 region has the DNA TGCGCCAGCAGCTGGACAGCGGCCTACGAGCAGTACTTC. Translating gives CASSWTAAYEQYF.

This chain connects TRBV27 to TRBJ2-3; 11 positions match TRBD2. V shed 8 bases, J shed 1 base, and the junction held 11 bases outside the gene matches. The CDR3 covers 17 residues. Germline V CDR1 and CDR2: MNHEY, SMNVEV (reference sequence). CDR3 protein: CASGPSGGLFGTDTQYF. Written as DNA, the CDR3 is TGTGCCAGCGGCCCTAGCGGGGGGCTCTTCGGCACAGATACGCAGTATTTT.

The genes are TRBV6-1 and TRBJ2-4; D is perhaps TRBD1 or TRBD2 (5 bases each). This CDR3 is built from 16 residues. V was shortened by 6 bases and J by 13 bases, with 28 bases between the two germline ends. The germline V gene has CDR1 MNHNS and CDR2 SASEGT. CDR3 sequence: CASSAHRGRAKEIQYF. As DNA, the CDR3 is TGTGCCAGCAGCGCCCACCGGGGCAGGGCCAAAGAGATCCAGTACTTC.

J is TRBJ2-3 and V is TRBV27; TRBD2 agrees at 13 bases. The CDR3 covers 15 residues. The V gene's germline CDR1 is MNHEY and CDR2 SMNVEV (reference sequence). The ends lost 8 bases at V and 6 bases at J; junction bases unmatched: 8. CDR3 in amino acids: CASGRLAGGSDTQYF. DNA for the CDR3: TGTGCCAGCGGACGACTAGCGGGAGGTTCGGATACGCAGTATTTT.

This clonotype was found a few times. The rearrangement links TRBV27 to TRBJ1-4; weak D call: TRBD1 (5 bases). Germline CDR1 MNHEY, CDR2 SMNVEV (reference sequence). The CDR3 contains 14 residues. V shed 2 bases and J shed 7 bases, with 11 bases lying between them. CDR3 sequence (DNA): TGTGCCAGCAGTTTAAGAGGGGCAGGTGAAAAACTGTTTTTT. Protein sequence: CASSLRGAGEKLFF.

This chain uses TRBV27 with TRBJ2-4, with D maybe TRBD2 (6 bases). The CDR3 runs to 15 residues. CDR1 is MNHEY, CDR2 SMNVEV, per germline (reference sequence). V was pared by 8 bases and J by 12 bases, with 26 bases between. CDR3 nucleotides: TGTGCCAGCGTCCCGGGGGTGGGACCCACAGACACTCAGTACTTC. The encoded protein is CASVPGVGPTDTQYF.

The CDR3 bases are TGCGCCAGCAGCCAACCCCTTCCGGGACCAGGGGGGACCATTCAGTACTTC. Translating it yields CASSQPLPGPGGTIQYF. The chain uses TRBV4-1 and TRBJ2-3; possible D gene TRBD1, 7 bases. The end of the DNA aligns better with TRBJ2-4, so the J call may be wrong. Per the germline V gene, CDR1 is MGHRA and CDR2 is YSYEKL. This CDR3 region has 17 residues.

The chain is built from TRBV11-2 and TRBJ2-5; D may correspond to TRBD1 or TRBD2 (6 bases each). Germline values: CDR1 SGHAT, CDR2 FQNNGV. CDR3 length: 17 amino acids. Trimming left V 3 bases short and J 3 bases short, with 20 bases between. The CDR3 DNA is TGTGCCAGCAGCTTGGGGGTCGGGGCGCGGGACAAAGAGACCCAGTACTTC. Its translation: CASSLGVGARDKETQYF.

With respect to this clonotype: A much larger clonotype is one base distant, so this may be a read error. The CDR3, as DNA: TGTGCCATCAGTGCAGGCCAGGGGGGCTCCTACGAGCAGTACTTC. Translating it yields CAISAGQGGSYEQYF. The chain joins TRBV10-3 to TRBJ2-5, with a weak D call TRBD1 (7 bases). The DNA end favors TRBJ2-7, so the J call may be wrong. The CDR3 loop spans 15 amino acids. The germline V gene encodes CDR1 ENHRY and CDR2 SYGVKD.

This clonotype has just a few counts. This may stem from a read error, because a much larger clone lies one nucleotide away. J is TRBJ2-1 and V is TRBV28, with D hard to call. The J call is in doubt because the DNA end fits TRBJ2-5 better. There are 14 residues in the CDR3. Germline V CDR1 and CDR2: MDHEN, SYDVKM. CDR3 in amino acids: CASSLGHNKETQYF. The CDR3 DNA follows: TGTGCCAGCAGTTTAGGCCACAACAAAGAGACCCAGTACTTC.

With regard to this clonotype: Compared with germline, one end of the junction differs, possibly owing to a read error. The J gene is TRBJ2-2, the V gene TRBV6-5; no clear D. Germline V lookup: CDR1 MNHEY, CDR2 SVGAGI. The CDR3 spans 12 residues. DNA of the CDR3: TGTGCCAGCAGTTACGACACCGATAAGCTGTATTTT. Translation: CASSYDTDKLYF.

The chain is built from TRBV25-1 and TRBJ2-1, with 8 bases lining up with TRBD1. Trimming at V came to 1 base and at J to 2 bases, leaving 4 bases not matched to a gene. Germline V gene sequence: CDR1 MGHDK, CDR2 SYGVNS. CDR3 length equals 16 residues. The CDR3 DNA reads TGTGCCAGCAGTGAATTTCAGGGGGCGGCCTACAATGAGCAGTTCTTC. It translates to CASSEFQGAAYNEQFF.

This clonotype was detected ten times or more. CDR3 protein: CASSLLGPGYNTEAFF. CDR3 in DNA: TGTGCCAGCAGTTTATTAGGGCCAGGTTATAACACTGAAGCTTTCTTT. The rearrangement joins TRBV27 to TRBJ1-1; D unclear. V dropped 1 base and J dropped 2 bases, with 14 bases sitting between them. This CDR3 is built from 16 residues. From germline, CDR1 is MNHEY and CDR2 SMNVEV (reference sequence).

The rearrangement uses TRBV27 and TRBJ1-2, with D hard to call. Trimming removed 6 bases at V and 0 bases at J, with 8 bases between. There are 13 residues in the CDR3. Germline V gene lookup returns CDR1 MNHEY and CDR2 SMNVEV (reference sequence). The CDR3 sequence is CASRAGTNYGYTF. The CDR3 DNA is TGTGCCAGCAGGGCGGGTACTAACTATGGCTACACCTTC.

This clonotype is classed as hyperexpanded. This chain joins TRBV27 and TRBJ2-3, with no clear D. Germline lookup yields CDR1 MNHEY and CDR2 SMNVEV (reference sequence). The CDR3 contains 11 residues. The V gene lost 8 bases and the J gene lost 4 bases, with 7 bases spanning the gap. The CDR3 DNA reads as TGTGCCAGCGGTCCTCCAGATACGCAGTATTTT. It yields the protein CASGPPDTQYF.

The chain joins TRBV6-1 to TRBJ2-3; 9 positions match TRBD2. After removal of 3 bases from V and 0 bases from J, the junction contained 4 bases not matched to a gene. Germline V gene lookup returns CDR1 MNHNS and CDR2 SASEGT. The CDR3 consists of 16 residues. The CDR3 protein is CASSDLAGSSTDTQYF. The CDR3 DNA sequence: TGTGCCAGCAGTGATCTAGCGGGATCAAGCACAGATACGCAGTATTTT.

Relative to its sample, this clonotype is medium-sized (0.01 to 0.1%). The rearrangement joins TRBV6-5 to TRBJ2-3; a weak D match, TRBD2 (6 bases). The ends were cut back, 0 bases at V and 6 bases at J, with 10 bases in the middle. Germline V gene lookup returns CDR1 MNHEY and CDR2 SVGAGI. The CDR3 consists of 14 residues. The CDR3 region has the DNA TGTGCCAGCAGTTACTCGGGAGGTGGGGATACGCAGTATTTT. Translating gives CASSYSGGGDTQYF.

Of note for this clonotype: The junction does not match germline at one end; this may be a read error. V is TRBV7-9 and J is TRBJ2-4; tentatively, D is TRBD1 (5 bases). CDR3 length equals 13 residues. CDR1 and CDR2 (germline): SEHNR, FQNEAQ (reference sequence). CDR3 sequence (DNA): TGTGCCAGGGGGCGGCGGACCAAAAACACTCAGTACTTC. Residues: CARGRRTKNTQYF.

This clonotype showed up just a few times. CDR3 sequence (DNA): TGTGCCAGCAGCTTAGTAGGCGGAAGCTCCTACAATGAGCAGTACTTC. It specifies CASSLVGGSSYNEQYF. This chain links TRBV7-2 with TRBJ2-5, with D hard to call. In germline, CDR1 is SGHTA, CDR2 FQGNSA. The length of the CDR3 is 16 residues. Trimming pared 1 base from V and 11 bases from J, leaving 23 bases between.